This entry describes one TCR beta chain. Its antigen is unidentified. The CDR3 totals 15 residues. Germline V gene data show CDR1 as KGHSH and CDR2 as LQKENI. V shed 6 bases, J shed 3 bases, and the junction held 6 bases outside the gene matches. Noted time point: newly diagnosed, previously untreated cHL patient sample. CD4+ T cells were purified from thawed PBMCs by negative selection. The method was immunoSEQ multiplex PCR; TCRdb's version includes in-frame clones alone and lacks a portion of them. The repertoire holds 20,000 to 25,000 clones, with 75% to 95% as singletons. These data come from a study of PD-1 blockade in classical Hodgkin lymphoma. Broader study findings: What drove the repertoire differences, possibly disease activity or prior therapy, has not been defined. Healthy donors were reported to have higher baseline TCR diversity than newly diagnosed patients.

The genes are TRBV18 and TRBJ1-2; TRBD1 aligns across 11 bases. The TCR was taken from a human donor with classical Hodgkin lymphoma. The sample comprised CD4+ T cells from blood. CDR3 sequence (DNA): TGTGCCAGCTCGGTCGGACAGGGGGCGGACTATGGCTACACCTTC. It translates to CASSVGQGADYGYTF.